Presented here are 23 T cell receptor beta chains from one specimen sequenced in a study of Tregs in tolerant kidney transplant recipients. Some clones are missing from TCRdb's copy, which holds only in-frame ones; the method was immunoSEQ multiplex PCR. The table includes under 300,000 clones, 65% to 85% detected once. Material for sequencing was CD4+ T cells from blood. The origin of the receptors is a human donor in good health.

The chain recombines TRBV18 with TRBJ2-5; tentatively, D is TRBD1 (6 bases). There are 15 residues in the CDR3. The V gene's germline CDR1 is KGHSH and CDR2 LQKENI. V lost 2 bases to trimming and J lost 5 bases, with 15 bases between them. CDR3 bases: TGTGCCAGCTCACCAACGGCCGGACAGCCGGAGACCCAGTACTTC. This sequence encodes CASSPTAGQPETQYF.

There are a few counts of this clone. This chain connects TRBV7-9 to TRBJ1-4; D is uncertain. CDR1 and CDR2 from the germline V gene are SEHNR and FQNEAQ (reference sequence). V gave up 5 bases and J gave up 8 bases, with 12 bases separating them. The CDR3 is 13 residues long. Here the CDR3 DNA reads TGTGCCAGCAGCAACAAAAATAGGGAAAAACTGTTTTTT. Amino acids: CASSNKNREKLFF.

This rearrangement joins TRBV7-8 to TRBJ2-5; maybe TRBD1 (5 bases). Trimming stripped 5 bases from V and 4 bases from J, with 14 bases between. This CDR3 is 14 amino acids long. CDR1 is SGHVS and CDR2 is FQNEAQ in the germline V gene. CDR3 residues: CASSHTGRGETQYF. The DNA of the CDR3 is TGTGCCAGCAGCCACACAGGAAGGGGAGAGACCCAGTACTTC.

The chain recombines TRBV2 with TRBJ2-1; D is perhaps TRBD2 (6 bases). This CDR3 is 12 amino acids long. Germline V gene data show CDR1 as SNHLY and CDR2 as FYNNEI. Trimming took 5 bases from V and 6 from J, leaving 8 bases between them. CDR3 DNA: TGTGCCAGCAGTATGGGGGGCAATGAGCAGTTCTTC. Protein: CASSMGGNEQFF.

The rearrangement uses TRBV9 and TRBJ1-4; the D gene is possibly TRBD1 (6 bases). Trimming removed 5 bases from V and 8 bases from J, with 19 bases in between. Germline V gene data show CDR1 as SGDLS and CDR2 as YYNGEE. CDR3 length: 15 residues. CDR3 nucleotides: TGTGCCAGCAGTGCCGGGACACCCTCGCAAGAAAAACTGTTTTTT. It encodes CASSAGTPSQEKLFF.

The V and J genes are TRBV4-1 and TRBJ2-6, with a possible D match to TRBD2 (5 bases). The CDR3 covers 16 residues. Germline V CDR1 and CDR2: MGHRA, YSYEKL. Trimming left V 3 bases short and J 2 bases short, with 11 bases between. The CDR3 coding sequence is TGCGCCAGCAGCCAGAGTTCGGGGACTGGGGCCAACGTCCTGACTTTC. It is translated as CASSQSSGTGANVLTF.

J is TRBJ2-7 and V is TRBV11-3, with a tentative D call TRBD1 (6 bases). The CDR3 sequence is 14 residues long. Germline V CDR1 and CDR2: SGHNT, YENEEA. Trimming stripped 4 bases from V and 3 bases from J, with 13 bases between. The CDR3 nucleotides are TGTGCCAGCAGCTCCCCTCGGGACAACTACGAGCAGTACTTC. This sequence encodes CASSSPRDNYEQYF.

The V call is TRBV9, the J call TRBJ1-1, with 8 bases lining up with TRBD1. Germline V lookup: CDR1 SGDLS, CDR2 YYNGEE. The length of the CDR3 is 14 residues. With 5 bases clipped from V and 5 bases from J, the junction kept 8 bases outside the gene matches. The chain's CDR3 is CASSRRTGKTEAFF. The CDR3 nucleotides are TGTGCCAGCAGTCGTCGGACAGGGAAAACTGAAGCTTTCTTT.

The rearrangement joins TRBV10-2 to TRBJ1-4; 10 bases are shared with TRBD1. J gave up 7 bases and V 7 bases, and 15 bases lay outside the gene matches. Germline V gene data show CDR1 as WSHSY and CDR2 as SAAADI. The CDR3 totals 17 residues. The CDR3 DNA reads TGCGCCAGCAAGAGGACAGGGGGAAACCTGCGGAGTGAAAAACTGTTTTTT. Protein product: CASKRTGGNLRSEKLFF.

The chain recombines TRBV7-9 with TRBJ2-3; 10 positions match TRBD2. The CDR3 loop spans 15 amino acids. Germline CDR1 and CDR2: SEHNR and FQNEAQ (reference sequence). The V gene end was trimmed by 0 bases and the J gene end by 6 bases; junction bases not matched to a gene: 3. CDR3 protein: CASSLASGRGDTQYF. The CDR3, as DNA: TGTGCCAGCAGCTTAGCCAGCGGGAGGGGTGATACGCAGTATTTT.

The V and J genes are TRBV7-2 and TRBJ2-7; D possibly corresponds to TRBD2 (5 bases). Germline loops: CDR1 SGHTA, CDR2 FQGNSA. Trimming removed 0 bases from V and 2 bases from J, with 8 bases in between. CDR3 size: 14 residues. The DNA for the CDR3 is TGTGCCAGCAGCTTAGCGAGCGGAGCCTACGAGCAGTACTTC. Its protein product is CASSLASGAYEQYF.

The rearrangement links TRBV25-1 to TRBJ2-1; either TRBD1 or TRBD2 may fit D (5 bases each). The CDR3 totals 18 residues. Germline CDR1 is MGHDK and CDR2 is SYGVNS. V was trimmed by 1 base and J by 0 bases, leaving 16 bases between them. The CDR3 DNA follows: TGTGCCAGCAGTGAATTTCCGTCGGGGCGGAGCTCCTACAATGAGCAGTTCTTC. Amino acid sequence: CASSEFPSGRSSYNEQFF.

The CDR3 loop reads CASSLLAGGENTEAFF. CDR3 sequence (DNA): TGCGCCAGCAGCTTGCTGGCAGGGGGAGAGAACACTGAAGCTTTCTTT. V is TRBV5-1 and J is TRBJ1-1, with 7 bases lining up with TRBD1. Germline loops: CDR1 SGHRS, CDR2 YFSETQ. The junction had 7 bases not matched to a gene; V was cut back by 1 base and J by 1 base. This CDR3 has 16 amino acids.

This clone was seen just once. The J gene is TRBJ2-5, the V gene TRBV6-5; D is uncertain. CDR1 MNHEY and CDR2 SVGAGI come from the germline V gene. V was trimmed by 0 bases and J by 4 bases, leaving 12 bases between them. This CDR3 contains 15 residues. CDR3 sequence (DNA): TGTGCCAGCAGTTACTCACCTCGGTCCCGAGAGACCCAGTACTTC. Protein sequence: CASSYSPRSRETQYF.

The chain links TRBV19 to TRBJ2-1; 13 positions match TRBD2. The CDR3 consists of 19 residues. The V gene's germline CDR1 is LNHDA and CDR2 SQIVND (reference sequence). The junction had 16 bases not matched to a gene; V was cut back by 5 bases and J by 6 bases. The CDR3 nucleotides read TGTGCCAGTAGTTCCACAAGGACTAGCGGGAGCCTGACAGGCAATGAGCAGTTCTTC. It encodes CASSSTRTSGSLTGNEQFF.

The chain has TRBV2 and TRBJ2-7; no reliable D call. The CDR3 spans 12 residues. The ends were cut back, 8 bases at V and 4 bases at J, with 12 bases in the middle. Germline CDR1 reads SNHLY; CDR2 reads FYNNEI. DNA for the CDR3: TGTGCCAGCGACCTCTTCCAGTACGAGCAGTACTTC. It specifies CASDLFQYEQYF.

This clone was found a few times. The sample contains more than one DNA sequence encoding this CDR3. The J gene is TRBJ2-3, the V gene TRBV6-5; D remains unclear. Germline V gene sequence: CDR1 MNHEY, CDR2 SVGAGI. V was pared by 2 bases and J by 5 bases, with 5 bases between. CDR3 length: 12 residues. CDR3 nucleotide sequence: TGTGCCAGCAGTTACCGAGGAGATACGCAGTATTTT. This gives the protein CASSYRGDTQYF.

The CDR3 reads CASSLADRVRGEKLFF. DNA for the CDR3: TGTGCCAGCAGCTTAGCAGACAGGGTTCGTGGTGAAAAACTGTTTTTT. The V call is TRBV7-8, the J call TRBJ1-4, with 7 bases that match TRBD1. V was pared by 0 bases and J by 7 bases, with 8 bases of the junction left unmatched. This CDR3 is built from 16 residues. The germline CDR1 and CDR2 sequences are SGHVS and FQNEAQ.

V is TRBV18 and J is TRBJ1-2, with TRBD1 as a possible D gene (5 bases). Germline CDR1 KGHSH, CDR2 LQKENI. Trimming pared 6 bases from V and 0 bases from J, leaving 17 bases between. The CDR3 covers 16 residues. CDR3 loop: CASSAPSETANYGYTF. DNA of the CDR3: TGTGCCAGCTCCGCCCCTAGCGAGACAGCTAACTATGGCTACACCTTC.

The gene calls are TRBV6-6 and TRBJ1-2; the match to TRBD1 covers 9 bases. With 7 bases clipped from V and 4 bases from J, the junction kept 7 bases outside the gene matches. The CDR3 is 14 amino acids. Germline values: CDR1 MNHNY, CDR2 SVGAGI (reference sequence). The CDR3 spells CASNYRGQGYGYTF. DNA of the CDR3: TGTGCCAGCAACTACAGGGGGCAAGGCTATGGCTACACCTTC.

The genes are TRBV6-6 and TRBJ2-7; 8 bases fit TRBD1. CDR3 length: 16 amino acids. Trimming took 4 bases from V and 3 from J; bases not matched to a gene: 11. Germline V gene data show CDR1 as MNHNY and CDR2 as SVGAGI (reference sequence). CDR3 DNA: TGTGCCAGCAGTTTCACAACAGGGGGGAGCGGCTACGAGCAGTACTTC. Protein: CASSFTTGGSGYEQYF.

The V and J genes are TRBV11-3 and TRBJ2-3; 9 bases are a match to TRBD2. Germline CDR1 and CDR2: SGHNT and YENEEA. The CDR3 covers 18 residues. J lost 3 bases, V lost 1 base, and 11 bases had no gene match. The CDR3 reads CASSLGPGVAGETDTQYF. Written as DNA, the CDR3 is TGTGCCAGCAGCTTAGGCCCTGGGGTAGCGGGAGAGACAGATACGCAGTATTTT.

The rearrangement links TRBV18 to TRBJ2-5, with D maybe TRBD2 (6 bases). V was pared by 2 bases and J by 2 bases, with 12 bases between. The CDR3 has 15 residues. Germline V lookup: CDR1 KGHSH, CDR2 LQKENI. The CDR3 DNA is TGTGCCAGCTCACCAGAGGGGAGGCGGCAAGAGACCCAGTACTTC. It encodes CASSPEGRRQETQYF.